The 15 T cell receptor beta chains in this list originate from one sample, sequenced in a study of blood T cell repertoires in COVID-19. TCRdb keeps only in-frame clones here, not all; method: immunoSEQ multiplex PCR. There are 50,000 or so clones in the sample; about four fifths occur only once, and 7% to 7.5% lies in the top ten. Sequenced material: peripheral blood. Receptors were obtained from a middle-aged man with acute or convalescent COVID-19.

The chain employs TRBV20-1 and TRBJ1-1; D call uncertain. CDR1 and CDR2 (germline): DFQATT, SNEGSKA (reference sequence). The CDR3 is 14 amino acids. V lost 3 bases, J lost 1 base, and 12 bases lay in between. The CDR3 nucleotides read TGCAGTGCTAGTCCCCCGCGGGGGAACACTGAAGCTTTCTTT. This codes for CSASPPRGNTEAFF.

The CDR3, as DNA: TGTGCCACCAGTGCCCAGTCGGGTGAGCAGTTCTTC. It codes for CATSAQSGEQFF. V gene TRBV24-1 combines with J gene TRBJ2-1; D gene uncertain. Trimming took 5 bases from V and 9 from J, leaving 10 bases between them. The CDR3 is 12 residues long. Germline values: CDR1 KGHDR, CDR2 SFDVKD.

This chain connects TRBV5-6 to TRBJ1-3, with TRBD1 as a possible D gene (5 bases). The CDR3 runs 13 residues. Trimming shortened V by 3 bases and J by 4 bases, and 8 bases separated the two germline ends. Germline CDR1 reads SGHDT; CDR2 reads YYEEEE. Here the CDR3 DNA reads TGTGCCAGCAGCTCCTCAGGGGGAAACACCATATATTTT. It is translated as CASSSSGGNTIYF. The variable domain in full, completed from reference TRBV5-6 and TRBJ1-3, reads DAGVTQSPTHLIKTRGQQVTLRCSPKSGHDTVSWYQQALGQGPQFIFQYYEEEERQRGNFPDRFSGHQFPNYSSELNVNALLLGDSALYLCASSSSGGNTIYFGEGSWLTVV.

This chain joins TRBV28 and TRBJ2-7; possibly TRBD1 for D (6 bases). Trimming shortened V by 5 bases and J by 6 bases, and 17 bases separated the two germline ends. The CDR3 is made up of 14 amino acids. Germline V CDR1 and CDR2: MDHEN, SYDVKM. The CDR3 DNA follows: TGTGCCAGCAGTCCACTTTCAGGGGTCCGCGAGCAGTACTTC. This sequence encodes CASSPLSGVREQYF.

The V call is TRBV30, the J call TRBJ2-7, with D perhaps TRBD1 (6 bases). Germline CDR1 reads GTSNPN; CDR2 reads SVGIG (reference sequence). This CDR3 spans 14 amino acids. V shed 2 bases and J shed 0 bases, with 11 bases lying between them. Here the CDR3 reads CAWSKGGPSYEQYF. CDR3 DNA: TGTGCCTGGAGTAAAGGGGGACCCTCCTACGAGCAGTACTTC.

The rearrangement uses TRBV5-4 and TRBJ2-2, with TRBD1 matching over 7 bases. This CDR3 comprises 14 residues. The V and J ends lost 0 bases and 5 bases, in that order; junction bases with no gene match: 1. Germline V gene data show CDR1 as SGHNT and CDR2 as YYREEE (reference sequence). In DNA, the CDR3 is TGTGCCAGCAGCTTGGTACAGGGGACCGGGGAGCTGTTTTTT. Translated, it gives CASSLVQGTGELFF.

A single count supports this clone. The chain is built from TRBV20-1 and TRBJ2-7; D is undetermined. V was clipped by 3 bases and J by 9 bases, with 12 bases between them. CDR1 DFQATT and CDR2 SNEGSKA come from the germline V gene (reference sequence). The CDR3 covers 11 residues. CDR3 sequence: CSASRRSGQYF. CDR3 sequence (DNA): TGCAGTGCTAGTAGACGTTCAGGGCAGTACTTC.

The rearrangement joins TRBV6-5 to TRBJ1-6, with D possibly matching TRBD1 (5 bases). Trimming left V 6 bases short and J 7 bases short, with 16 bases between. Germline values: CDR1 MNHEY, CDR2 SVGAGI. CDR3 length: 15 amino acids. The CDR3, as DNA: TGTGCCAGCAGAGCTTCCGGGGGGAAAAATTCACCCCTCCACTTT. Protein: CASRASGGKNSPLHF.

The gene calls are TRBV6-9 and TRBJ1-3; D not certain. With 5 bases removed from V and 1 base from J, the gap between germline ends came to 12 bases. The CDR3 is 15 amino acids. The germline V gene encodes CDR1 MNHGY and CDR2 SVAAGI. CDR3: CASSTCPDSGNTIYF. The DNA for the CDR3 is TGTGCCAGCAGTACATGTCCCGATTCTGGAAACACCATATATTTT.

This clone was detected only once. The rearrangement joins TRBV6-2 or TRBV6-3 to TRBJ2-7; 8 positions match TRBD2. The V gene end was trimmed by 5 bases and the J gene end by 3 bases; junction bases not matched to a gene: 0. The length of the CDR3 is 12 residues. Germline CDR1 reads MNHEY; CDR2 reads SVGEGT. This CDR3 reads CASSRGGYEQYF. DNA for the CDR3: TGTGCCAGCAGTCGGGGGGGCTACGAGCAGTACTTC.

This clone has only a few counts. V is TRBV6-4 and J is TRBJ1-1; 7 positions match TRBD1. V shed 2 bases, J shed 11 bases, and the junction held 11 bases outside the gene matches. The V gene's germline CDR1 is MRHNA and CDR2 SNTAGT. The CDR3 spans 14 residues. CDR3 DNA: TGTGCCAGCAGTGACGAGACAGGGAAGGGGAAGGCTTTCTTT. Translating it yields CASSDETGKGKAFF.

V usage is TRBV5-1 and J usage is TRBJ2-3; D perhaps matches TRBD1 (6 bases). The CDR3 is 14 amino acids. The V gene's germline CDR1 is SGHRS and CDR2 YFSETQ. V was pared by 3 bases and J by 1 base, with 9 bases between. The CDR3 nucleotides read TGCGCCAGCAGCTGGGGGCGGGGCACAGATACGCAGTATTTT. This gives the protein CASSWGRGTDTQYF.

The genes are TRBV9 and TRBJ1-3; D may be TRBD1 (6 bases). CDR3 length: 14 amino acids. The V end was cut by 0 bases, the J end by 2 bases, with 6 bases between. Germline lookup yields CDR1 SGDLS and CDR2 YYNGEE. The CDR3 DNA reads TGTGCCAGCAGCGTAGACAGGGCTGGAAACACCATATATTTT. Translation: CASSVDRAGNTIYF.

The J gene is TRBJ1-3, the V gene TRBV5-4; D is ambiguous. Germline V lookup: CDR1 SGHNT, CDR2 YYREEE (reference sequence). The CDR3 runs to 14 residues. V was pared by 4 bases and J by 1 base, with 9 bases between. The CDR3: CASSKRDSGNTIYF. DNA of the CDR3: TGTGCCAGCAGCAAGAGGGATTCTGGAAACACCATATATTTT.

This clone was picked up one time. V and J are TRBV5-1 and TRBJ2-5; a weak D match, TRBD1 (6 bases). The germline V and J ends were trimmed by 0 bases and 2 bases, with 11 bases remaining between them. The CDR3 is made up of 15 amino acids. The germline V gene has CDR1 SGHRS and CDR2 YFSETQ. CDR3 coding DNA: TGCGCCAGCAGCTTGGTCTCAGGGGTTCAAGAGACCCAGTACTTC. Translated: CASSLVSGVQETQYF.